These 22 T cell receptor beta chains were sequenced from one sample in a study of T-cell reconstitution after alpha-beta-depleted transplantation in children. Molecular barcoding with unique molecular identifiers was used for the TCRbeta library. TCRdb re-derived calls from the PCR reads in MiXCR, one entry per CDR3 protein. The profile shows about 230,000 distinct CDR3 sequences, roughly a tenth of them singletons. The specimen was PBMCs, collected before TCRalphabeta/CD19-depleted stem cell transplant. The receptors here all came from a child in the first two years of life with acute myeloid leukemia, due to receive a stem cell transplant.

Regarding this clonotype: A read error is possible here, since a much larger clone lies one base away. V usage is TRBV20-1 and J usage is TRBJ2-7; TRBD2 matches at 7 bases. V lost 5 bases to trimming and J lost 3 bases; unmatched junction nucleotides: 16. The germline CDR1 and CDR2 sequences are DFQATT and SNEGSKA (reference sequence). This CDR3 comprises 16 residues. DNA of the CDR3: TGCAGTGCTGGCCGGGGTGTGGGGAGGGCCCTCTACGAGCAGTACTTC. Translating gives CSAGRGVGRALYEQYF.

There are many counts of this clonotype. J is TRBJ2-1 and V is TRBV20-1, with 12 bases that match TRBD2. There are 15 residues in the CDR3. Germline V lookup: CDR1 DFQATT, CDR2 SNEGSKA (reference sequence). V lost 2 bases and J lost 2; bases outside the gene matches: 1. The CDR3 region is CSARLAGGPYNEQFF. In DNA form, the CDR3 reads TGCAGTGCTAGACTAGCGGGAGGGCCCTACAATGAGCAGTTCTTC.

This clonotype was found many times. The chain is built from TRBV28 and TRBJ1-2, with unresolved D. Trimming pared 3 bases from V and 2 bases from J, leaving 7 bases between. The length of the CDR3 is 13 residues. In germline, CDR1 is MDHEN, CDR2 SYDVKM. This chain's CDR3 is CASSLSANYGYTF. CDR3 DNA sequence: TGTGCCAGCAGTTTGTCAGCCAACTATGGCTACACCTTC.

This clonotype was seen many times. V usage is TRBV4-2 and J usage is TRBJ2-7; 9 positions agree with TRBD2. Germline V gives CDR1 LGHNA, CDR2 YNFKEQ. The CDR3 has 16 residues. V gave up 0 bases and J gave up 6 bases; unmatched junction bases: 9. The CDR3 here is CASSQEKGGRAVEQYF. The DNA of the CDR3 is TGTGCCAGCAGCCAAGAGAAGGGCGGGAGGGCCGTCGAGCAGTACTTC.

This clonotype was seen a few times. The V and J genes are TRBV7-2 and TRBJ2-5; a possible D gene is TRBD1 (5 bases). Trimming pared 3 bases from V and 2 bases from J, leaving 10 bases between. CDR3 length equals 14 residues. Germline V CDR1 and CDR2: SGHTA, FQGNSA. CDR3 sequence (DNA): TGTGCCAGCAGCTTCAGACAGAGACAAGAGACCCAGTACTTC. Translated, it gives CASSFRQRQETQYF.

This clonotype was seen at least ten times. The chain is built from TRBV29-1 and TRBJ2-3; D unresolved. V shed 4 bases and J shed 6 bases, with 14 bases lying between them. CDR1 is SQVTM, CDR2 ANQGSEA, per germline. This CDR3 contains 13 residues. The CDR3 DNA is TGCAGCGTTGGAGGCAAAGATCACGATACGCAGTATTTT. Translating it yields CSVGGKDHDTQYF.

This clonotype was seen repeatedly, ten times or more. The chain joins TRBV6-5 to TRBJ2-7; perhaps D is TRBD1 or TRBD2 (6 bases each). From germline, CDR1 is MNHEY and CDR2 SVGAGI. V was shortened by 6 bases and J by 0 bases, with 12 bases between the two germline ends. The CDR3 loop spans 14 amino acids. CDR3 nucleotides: TGTGCCAGCAGGAGGGGGGTAAGCTCCTACGAGCAGTACTTC. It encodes CASRRGVSSYEQYF.

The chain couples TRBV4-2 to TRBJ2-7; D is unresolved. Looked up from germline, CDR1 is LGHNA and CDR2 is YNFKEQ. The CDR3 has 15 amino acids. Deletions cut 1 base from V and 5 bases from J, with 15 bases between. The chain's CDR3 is CASSQVSSDIHEQYF. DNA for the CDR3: TGTGCCAGCAGCCAAGTTTCCAGCGATATCCACGAGCAGTACTTC.

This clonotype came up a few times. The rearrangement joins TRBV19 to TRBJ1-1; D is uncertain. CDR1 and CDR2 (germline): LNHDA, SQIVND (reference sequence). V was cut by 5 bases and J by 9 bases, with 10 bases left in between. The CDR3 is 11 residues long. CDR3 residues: CASSFRAQAFF. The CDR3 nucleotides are TGTGCCAGTAGTTTCCGGGCCCAAGCTTTCTTT.

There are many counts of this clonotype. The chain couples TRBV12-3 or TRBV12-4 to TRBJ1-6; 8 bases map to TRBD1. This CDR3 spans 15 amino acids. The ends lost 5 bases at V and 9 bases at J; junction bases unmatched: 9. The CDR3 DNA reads TGTGCCAGCAGTACCGGACAGGGCGGGGGTTCACCCCTCCACTTT. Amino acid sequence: CASSTGQGGGSPLHF.

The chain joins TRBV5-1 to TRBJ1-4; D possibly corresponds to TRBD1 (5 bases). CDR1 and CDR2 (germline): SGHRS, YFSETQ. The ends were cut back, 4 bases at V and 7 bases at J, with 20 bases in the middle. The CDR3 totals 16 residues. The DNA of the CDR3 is TGCGCCAGCAGCCCCCGAATAACGGGGGTGAGTGAAAAACTGTTTTTT. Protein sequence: CASSPRITGVSEKLFF.

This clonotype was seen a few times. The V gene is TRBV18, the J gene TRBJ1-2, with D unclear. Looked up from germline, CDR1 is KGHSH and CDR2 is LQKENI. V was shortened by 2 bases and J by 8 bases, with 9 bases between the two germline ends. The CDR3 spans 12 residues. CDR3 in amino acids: CASSPRTHGYTF. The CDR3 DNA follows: TGTGCCAGCTCACCAAGGACCCACGGCTACACCTTC. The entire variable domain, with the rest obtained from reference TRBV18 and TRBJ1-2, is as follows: NAGVMQNPRHLVRRRGQEARLRCSPMKGHSHVYWYRQLPEEGLKFMVYLQKENIIDESGMPKERFSAEFPKEGPSILRIQQVVRGDSAAYFCASSPRTHGYTFGSGTRLTVV.

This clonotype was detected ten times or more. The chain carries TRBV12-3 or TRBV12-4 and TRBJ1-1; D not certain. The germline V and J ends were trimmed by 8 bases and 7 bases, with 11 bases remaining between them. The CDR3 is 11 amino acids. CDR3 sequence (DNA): TGTGCCAGCTCCCTGGGGATTGAAGCTTTCTTT. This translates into CASSLGIEAFF.

In nucleotides, the CDR3 is TGTGCCAGCAGTTACTCGAGCGGGAGACCCTCCTACAATGAGCAGTTCTTC. This encodes CASSYSSGRPSYNEQFF. This chain links TRBV6-5 with TRBJ2-1, with 8 positions matching TRBD2. Germline V gene data show CDR1 as MNHEY and CDR2 as SVGAGI. V shed 0 bases and J 0 bases; nucleotides not matched to a gene: 4. The length of the CDR3 is 17 residues.

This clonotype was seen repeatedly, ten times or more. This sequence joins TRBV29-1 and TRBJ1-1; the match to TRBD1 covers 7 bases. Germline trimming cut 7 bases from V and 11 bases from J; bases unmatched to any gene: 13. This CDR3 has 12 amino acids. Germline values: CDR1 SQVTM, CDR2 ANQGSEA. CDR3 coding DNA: TGCAGCGGGAACACAGGGGCGAGGGGGGCTTTCTTT. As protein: CSGNTGARGAFF.

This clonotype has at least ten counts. Written as DNA, the CDR3 is TGTGCCAGCAGTTCGGTGGAGACCCAGTACTTC. Its protein is CASSSVETQYF. The chain employs TRBV12-3 or TRBV12-4 and TRBJ2-5; no firm D call. This CDR3 spans 11 amino acids. Trimming removed 4 bases from V and 5 bases from J, with 5 bases in between.

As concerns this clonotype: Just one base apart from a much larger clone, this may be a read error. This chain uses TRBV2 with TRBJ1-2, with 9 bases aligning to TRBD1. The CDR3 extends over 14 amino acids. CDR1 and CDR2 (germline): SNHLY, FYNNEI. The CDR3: CTSGRQGANYGYTF. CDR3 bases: TGTACCAGCGGTCGACAGGGGGCTAACTATGGCTACACCTTC.

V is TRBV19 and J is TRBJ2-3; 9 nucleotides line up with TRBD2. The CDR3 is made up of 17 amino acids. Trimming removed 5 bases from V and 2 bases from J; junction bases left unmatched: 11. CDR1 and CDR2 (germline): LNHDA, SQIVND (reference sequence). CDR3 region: CASSLGTSRFLTDTQYF. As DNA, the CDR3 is TGTGCCAGTAGTCTCGGGACTAGCAGGTTCCTCACAGATACGCAGTATTTT.

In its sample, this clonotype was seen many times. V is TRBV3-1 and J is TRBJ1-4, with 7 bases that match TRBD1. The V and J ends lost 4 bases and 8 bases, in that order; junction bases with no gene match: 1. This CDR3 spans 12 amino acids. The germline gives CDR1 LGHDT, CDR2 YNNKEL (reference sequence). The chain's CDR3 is CASSPDREKLFF. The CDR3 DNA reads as TGTGCCAGCAGCCCGGACAGGGAAAAACTGTTTTTT.

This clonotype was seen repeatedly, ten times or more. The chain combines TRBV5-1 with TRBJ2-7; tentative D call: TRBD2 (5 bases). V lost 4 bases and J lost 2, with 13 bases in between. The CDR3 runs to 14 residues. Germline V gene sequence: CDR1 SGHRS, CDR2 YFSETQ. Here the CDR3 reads CASSPSGIAYEQYF. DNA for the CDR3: TGCGCCAGCAGCCCCTCGGGGATAGCCTACGAGCAGTACTTC.

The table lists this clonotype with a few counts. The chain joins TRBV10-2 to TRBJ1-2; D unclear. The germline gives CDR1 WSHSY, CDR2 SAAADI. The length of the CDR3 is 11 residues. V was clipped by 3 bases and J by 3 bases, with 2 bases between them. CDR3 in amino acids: CASSDDYGYTF. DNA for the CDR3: TGCGCCAGCAGTGATGACTATGGCTACACCTTC.

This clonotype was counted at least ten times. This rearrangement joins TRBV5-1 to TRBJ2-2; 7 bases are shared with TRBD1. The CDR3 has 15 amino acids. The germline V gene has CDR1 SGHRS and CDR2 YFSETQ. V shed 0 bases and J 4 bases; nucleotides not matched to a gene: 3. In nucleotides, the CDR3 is TGCGCCAGCAGCTTGGTGGCAGGGGGCACCGGGGAGCTGTTTTTT. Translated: CASSLVAGGTGELFF.